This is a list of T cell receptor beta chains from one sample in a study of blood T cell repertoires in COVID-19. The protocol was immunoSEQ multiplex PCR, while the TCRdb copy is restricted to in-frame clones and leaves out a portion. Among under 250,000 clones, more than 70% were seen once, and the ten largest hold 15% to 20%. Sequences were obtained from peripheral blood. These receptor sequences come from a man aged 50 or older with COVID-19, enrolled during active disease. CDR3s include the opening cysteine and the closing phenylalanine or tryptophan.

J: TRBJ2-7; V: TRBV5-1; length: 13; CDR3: CASSLAPELEQYF
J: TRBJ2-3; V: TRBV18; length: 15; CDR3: CASSPGTGSSDTQYF
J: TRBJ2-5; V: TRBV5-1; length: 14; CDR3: CASSFQGIMETQYF
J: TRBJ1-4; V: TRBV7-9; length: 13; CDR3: CASSEGVGEKLFF
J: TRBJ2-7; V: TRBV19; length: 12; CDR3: CASRDRAYEQYF
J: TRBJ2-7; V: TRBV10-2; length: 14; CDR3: CASSVGTGAYEQYF
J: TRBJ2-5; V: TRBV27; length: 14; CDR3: CASSLLRARETQYF
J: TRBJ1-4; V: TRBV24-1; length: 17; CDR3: CATSPGTGGSLGEKLFF
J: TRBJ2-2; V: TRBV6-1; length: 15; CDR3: CASSDQGYYTGELFF
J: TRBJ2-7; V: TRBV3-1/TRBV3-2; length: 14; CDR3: CASSRQGSLHEQYF
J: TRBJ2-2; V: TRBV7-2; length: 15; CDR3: CASSLEIGVAGELFF
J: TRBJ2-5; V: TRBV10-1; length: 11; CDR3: CARDRGETQYF
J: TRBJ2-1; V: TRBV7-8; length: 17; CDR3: CASSLVSVRTTYNEQFF
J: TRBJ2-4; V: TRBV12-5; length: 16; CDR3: CASGIPDRLAKNIQYF
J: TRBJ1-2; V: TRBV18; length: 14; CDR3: CASSPVGENYGYTF
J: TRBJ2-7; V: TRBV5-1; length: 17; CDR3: CASSPTPTSGDQGEQYF
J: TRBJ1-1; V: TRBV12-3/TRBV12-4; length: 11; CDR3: CASSPRAEAFF
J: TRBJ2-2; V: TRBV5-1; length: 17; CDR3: CASSLDWEHIGPGELFF
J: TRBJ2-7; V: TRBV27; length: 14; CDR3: CASKPGQAPREQYF
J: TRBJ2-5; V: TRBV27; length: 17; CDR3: CASTPLSRGVLSETQYF
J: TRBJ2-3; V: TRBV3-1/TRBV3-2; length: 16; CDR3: CASSQAARETTDTQYF
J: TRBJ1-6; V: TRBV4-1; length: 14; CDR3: CASSPDRGVSPLHF
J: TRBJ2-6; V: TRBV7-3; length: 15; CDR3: CASSLGGAGANVLTF
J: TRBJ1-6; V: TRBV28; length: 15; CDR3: CASSFLQGVNSPLHF
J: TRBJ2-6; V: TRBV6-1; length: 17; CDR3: CASSEPVGGSGANVLTF
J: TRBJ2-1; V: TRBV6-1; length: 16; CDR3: CASSDPSGLGYNEQFF
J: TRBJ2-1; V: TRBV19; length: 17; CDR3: CASSIRALAHPNNEQFF
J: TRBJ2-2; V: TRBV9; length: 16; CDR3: CASSGVWTGGGGELFF
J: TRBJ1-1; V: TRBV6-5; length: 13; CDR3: CASSIGGGTEAFF
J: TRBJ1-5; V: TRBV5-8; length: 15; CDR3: CASSLRGNSNQPQHF
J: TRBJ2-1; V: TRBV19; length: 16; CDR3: CASSITGTSGSDEQFF
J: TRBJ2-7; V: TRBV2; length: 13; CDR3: CASRRDRGYEQYF
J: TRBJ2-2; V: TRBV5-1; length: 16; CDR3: CASSLNGRQNTGELFF
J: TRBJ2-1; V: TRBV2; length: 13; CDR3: CASTGDFSNEQFF
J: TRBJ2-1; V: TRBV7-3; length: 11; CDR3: CASSLAAEQFF
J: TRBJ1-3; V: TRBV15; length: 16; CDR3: CATSRDLAGAGNTIYF
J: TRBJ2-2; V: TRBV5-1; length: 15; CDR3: CASSSTGGRTGELFF
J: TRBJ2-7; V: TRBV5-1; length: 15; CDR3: CASSLWTGGGYEQYF
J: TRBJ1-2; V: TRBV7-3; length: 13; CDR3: CASSSGQGNGYTF
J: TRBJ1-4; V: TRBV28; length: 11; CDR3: CASSLGQSLFF
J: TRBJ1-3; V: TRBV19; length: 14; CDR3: CASSPRQERDTIYF
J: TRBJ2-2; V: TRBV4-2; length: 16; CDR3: CASSAQLAGASGELFF
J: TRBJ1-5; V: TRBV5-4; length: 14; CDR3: CASSLAGGNQPQHF
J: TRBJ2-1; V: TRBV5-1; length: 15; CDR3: CASSWTGLAGNEQFF
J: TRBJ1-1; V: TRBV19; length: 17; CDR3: CASSMDKLLNMNTEAFF
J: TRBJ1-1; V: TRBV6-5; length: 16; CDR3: CASSLGRFLPNTEAFF
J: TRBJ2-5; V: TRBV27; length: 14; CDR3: CASSRGTGGETQYF
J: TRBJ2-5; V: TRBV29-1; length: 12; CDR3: CSVTGRQETQYF
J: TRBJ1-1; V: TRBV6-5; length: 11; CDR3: CASSRQGEAFF
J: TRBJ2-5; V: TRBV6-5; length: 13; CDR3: CASRGLAPETQYF
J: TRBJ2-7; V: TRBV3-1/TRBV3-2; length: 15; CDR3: CASSGTLGLAGEQYF
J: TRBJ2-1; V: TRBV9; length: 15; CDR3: CASSVRLAGYNEQFF
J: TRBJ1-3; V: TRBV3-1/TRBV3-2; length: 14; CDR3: CASSQDSSGNTIYF
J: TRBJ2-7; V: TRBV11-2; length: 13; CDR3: CASSPQVGGEQYF
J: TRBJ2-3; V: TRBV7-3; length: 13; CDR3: CASSLGLSDTQYF
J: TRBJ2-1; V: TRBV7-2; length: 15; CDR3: CASSLSPTQDNEQFF